This T cell receptor (beta chain) was retrieved from a study of blood T cell repertoires in COVID-19. Here immunoSEQ multiplex PCR was the method, and the copy in TCRdb shows in-frame clones only, minus some. The sample carries around 620,000 clones, 85% to 90% recorded once. The CDR3 runs to 13 residues. Looked up from germline, CDR1 is SQVTM and CDR2 is ANQGSEA. With 6 bases clipped from V and 6 bases from J, the junction kept 9 bases outside the gene matches. The sequence was obtained from a woman under 30 with acute or convalescent COVID-19. Sequencing input: peripheral blood. This chain joins TRBV29-1 and TRBJ2-7; 9 bases are a match to TRBD1. The CDR3 spells CSVLTGGRGEQYF. The DNA for the CDR3 is TGCAGCGTGCTGACAGGGGGTCGGGGCGAGCAGTACTTC.